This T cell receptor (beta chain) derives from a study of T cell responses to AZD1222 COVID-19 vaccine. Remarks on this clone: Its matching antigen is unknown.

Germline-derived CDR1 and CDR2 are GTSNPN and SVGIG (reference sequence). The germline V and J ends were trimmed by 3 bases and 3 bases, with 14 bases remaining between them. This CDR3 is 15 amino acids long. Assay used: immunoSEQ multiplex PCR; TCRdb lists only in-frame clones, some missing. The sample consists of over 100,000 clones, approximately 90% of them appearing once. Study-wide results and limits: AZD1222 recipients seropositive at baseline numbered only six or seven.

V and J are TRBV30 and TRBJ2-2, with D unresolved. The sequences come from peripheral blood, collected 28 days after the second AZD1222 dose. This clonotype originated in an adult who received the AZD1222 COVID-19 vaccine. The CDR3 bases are TGTGCCTGGAGCCATCGTAATGCCGACACCGGGGAGCTGTTTTTT. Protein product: CAWSHRNADTGELFF.